The present T cell receptor beta chain was sequenced within a study of blood T cell repertoires in COVID-19. Libraries were prepared by immunoSEQ multiplex PCR; TCRdb keeps only in-frame clonotypes and omits some of them. The profile shows 220,000 or so clones, 65% to 85% of them singletons. The germline V gene encodes CDR1 MNHNS and CDR2 SASEGT. The CDR3 covers 17 residues. The trim removed 4 bases at V and 2 bases at J, leaving 6 bases unmatched. This TCR derives from a woman aged 60-75 years with acute or convalescent COVID-19. The V gene is TRBV6-1, the J gene TRBJ1-4; 11 bases align to TRBD1. Sequencing was performed on peripheral blood. This chain's CDR3 is CASSVDRGQTTNEKLFF. As DNA, the CDR3 is TGTGCCAGCAGTGTGGACAGGGGGCAGACTACTAATGAAAAACTGTTTTTT.